This T cell receptor beta chain was observed in a study of blood T cell repertoires in COVID-19. The wider study: Samples representing acute and convalescent COVID-19 were sourced from the United States, Italy and Spain.

Those who participated ranged in age from about 18 to 95 years and resided in about two dozen US areas. Self-reported history from a screening survey and questionnaire set each donor's cohort. How the authors handled the data: Amplified reference gene primers provided the basis for estimating nucleated cell counts. Measured with immunoSEQ multiplex PCR; TCRdb has only the in-frame clones, and not every one. That table supplies the V and J calls and clone size; D and trimming were determined from the DNA. The sample comprises around 330,000 clones, less than 85% of which are singletons, and 1.5% to 2% rests with the top ten. Specimen: PBMCs or T cells enriched from blood (not recorded which). The clonotype comes from a woman in her twenties or thirties who had been exposed to COVID-19.

In DNA form, the CDR3 reads TGTGCCAGCAGCCTGAAGACTAGCGGTCAGTTCTTC. Protein sequence: CASSLKTSGQFF. This chain uses TRBV7-9 with TRBJ2-1, with 9 nucleotides matching TRBD2. The length of the CDR3 is 12 residues. Germline V gene lookup returns CDR1 SEHNR and CDR2 FQNEAQ (reference sequence). V lost 5 bases, J lost 13 bases, and 6 bases stayed unmatched.